This is a list of T cell receptor beta chains from one sample in a study of cytomegalovirus exposure and HLA in healthy donors. Profiling relied on immunoSEQ multiplex PCR, and the TCRdb table lists in-frame clones only, not all of them. The data contain 33,000 or so clones, approximately 76% of them singletons. Sequences were obtained from PBMCs. The receptors here all came from a woman in her thirties in good health and CMV-seropositive. Both conserved end residues are part of each CDR3. Fields, in order: CDR3 protein, CDR3 DNA, J gene, V gene, D gene, clone size. A D gene is named only where the DNA matches it firmly. Clone size is shown for a subset of rows, as once, few, many or a class of expanded clone.

CDR3aa: CASSYSTSTGSYGYTF
CDR3nt: TGTGCCAGCAGTTACTCTACCAGTACAGGCTCCTATGGCTACACCTTC
j_gene: TRBJ1-2
v_gene: TRBV6-6
d_gene: NA
abundance: NA

CDR3aa: CASSEGLAGDEQFF
CDR3nt: TGTGCCAGCAGTGAAGGGCTAGCGGGAGATGAGCAGTTCTTC
j_gene: TRBJ2-1
v_gene: TRBV6-4
d_gene: TRBD2
abundance: NA

CDR3aa: CASSQYYQPSPLHF
CDR3nt: TGCGCCAGCAGTCAATACTACCAACCTTCACCCCTCCACTTT
j_gene: TRBJ1-6
v_gene: TRBV23-1
d_gene: NA
abundance: NA

CDR3aa: CASSRRGLVPDTQYF
CDR3nt: TGCGCCAGCAGCCGCCGGGGATTGGTACCAGATACGCAGTATTTT
j_gene: TRBJ2-3
v_gene: TRBV5-1
d_gene: NA
abundance: few

CDR3aa: CATLGLAGDRGNEQFF
CDR3nt: TGTGCCACTTTAGGACTAGCGGGAGATCGGGGAAATGAGCAGTTCTTC
j_gene: TRBJ2-1
v_gene: TRBV28
d_gene: TRBD2
abundance: NA

CDR3aa: CASSPGQGDQPQHF
CDR3nt: TGTGCCAGCAGCCCCGGACAGGGGGATCAGCCCCAGCATTTT
j_gene: TRBJ1-5
v_gene: TRBV6-5
d_gene: TRBD1
abundance: NA

CDR3aa: CARKGGTVKLFF
CDR3nt: TGTGCCAGAAAGGGGGGGACGGTAAAACTGTTTTTT
j_gene: TRBJ1-4
v_gene: TRBV7-3
d_gene: NA
abundance: NA

CDR3aa: CASSPTSGSSYNEQFF
CDR3nt: TGTGCCAGCAGCCCTACTAGCGGGAGTTCCTACAATGAGCAGTTCTTC
j_gene: TRBJ2-1
v_gene: TRBV7-8
d_gene: TRBD2
abundance: NA

CDR3aa: CASSFVGHLNSYNEQFF
CDR3nt: TGTGCCAGCAGTTTTGTGGGACACCTTAATTCCTACAATGAGCAGTTCTTC
j_gene: TRBJ2-1
v_gene: TRBV28
d_gene: NA
abundance: NA

CDR3aa: CASSTPGLAGGDDTQYF
CDR3nt: TGTGCCAGTAGTACCCCTGGACTAGCGGGAGGAGACGATACGCAGTATTTT
j_gene: TRBJ2-3
v_gene: TRBV19
d_gene: TRBD2
abundance: NA

CDR3aa: CASSGRAYYGYTF
CDR3nt: TGTGCCAGCAGCGGTAGAGCCTACTATGGCTACACCTTC
j_gene: TRBJ1-2
v_gene: TRBV7-8
d_gene: NA
abundance: NA

CDR3aa: CASSDRGLAGELFF
CDR3nt: TGTGCCAGCAGTGACAGGGGACTAGCCGGGGAGCTGTTTTTT
j_gene: TRBJ2-2
v_gene: TRBV6-4
d_gene: TRBD2
abundance: few

CDR3aa: CASMSVQVTYEQYF
CDR3nt: TGCGCCAGCATGTCGGTCCAGGTGACCTACGAGCAGTACTTC
j_gene: TRBJ2-7
v_gene: TRBV10-2
d_gene: NA
abundance: NA

CDR3aa: CASSIEARGYGYTF
CDR3nt: TGTGCCAGTAGTATAGAGGCACGGGGCTATGGCTACACCTTC
j_gene: TRBJ1-2
v_gene: TRBV19
d_gene: NA
abundance: NA

CDR3aa: CATSRDWSGRARGTGANVLTF
CDR3nt: TGTGCCACCAGCAGAGATTGGAGCGGGAGGGCCCGGGGAACTGGGGCCAACGTCCTGACTTTC
j_gene: TRBJ2-6
v_gene: TRBV15
d_gene: TRBD2
abundance: few

CDR3aa: CASSLISSTDTQYF
CDR3nt: TGCGCCAGCAGCTTGATTTCTAGCACAGATACGCAGTATTTT
j_gene: TRBJ2-3
v_gene: TRBV5-1
d_gene: NA
abundance: once

CDR3aa: CASSARQGGNEKLFF
CDR3nt: TGTGCCAGCAGTGCCCGACAGGGGGGGAATGAAAAACTGTTTTTT
j_gene: TRBJ1-4
v_gene: TRBV27
d_gene: TRBD1
abundance: NA

CDR3aa: CASVRDGEGFEQYF
CDR3nt: TGTGCCAGCGTTCGCGACGGAGAAGGTTTCGAGCAGTACTTC
j_gene: TRBJ2-7
v_gene: TRBV6-1
d_gene: NA
abundance: NA

CDR3aa: CASSPGLATDTQYF
CDR3nt: TGCGCCAGCAGTCCGGGACTAGCAACAGATACGCAGTATTTT
j_gene: TRBJ2-3
v_gene: TRBV10-1
d_gene: TRBD2
abundance: NA

CDR3aa: CASSAGLAGRADTQYF
CDR3nt: TGCGCCAGCAGCGCGGGACTAGCGGGAAGGGCAGATACGCAGTATTTT
j_gene: TRBJ2-3
v_gene: TRBV5-1
d_gene: TRBD2
abundance: NA

CDR3aa: CASSYSYEQYF
CDR3nt: TGTGCCAGCAGCTACTCCTACGAGCAGTACTTC
j_gene: TRBJ2-7
v_gene: TRBV2
d_gene: NA
abundance: NA

CDR3aa: CASSGDRGYGYTF
CDR3nt: TGTGCCAGCAGTGGGGACAGGGGCTATGGCTACACCTTC
j_gene: TRBJ1-2
v_gene: TRBV2
d_gene: TRBD1
abundance: NA